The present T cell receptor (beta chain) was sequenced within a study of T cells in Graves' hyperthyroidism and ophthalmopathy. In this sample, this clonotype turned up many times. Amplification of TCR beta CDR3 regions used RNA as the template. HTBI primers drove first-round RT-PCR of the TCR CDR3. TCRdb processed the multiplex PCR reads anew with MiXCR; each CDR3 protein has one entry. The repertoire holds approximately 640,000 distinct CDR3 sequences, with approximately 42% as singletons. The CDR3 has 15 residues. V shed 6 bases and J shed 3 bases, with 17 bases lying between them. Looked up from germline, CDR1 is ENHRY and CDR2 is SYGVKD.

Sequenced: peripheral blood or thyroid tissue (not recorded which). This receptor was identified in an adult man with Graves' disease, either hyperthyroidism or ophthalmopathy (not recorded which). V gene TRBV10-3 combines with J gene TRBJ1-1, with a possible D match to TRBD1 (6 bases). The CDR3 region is CAISIQGGGDTEAFF. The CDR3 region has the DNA TGTGCCATCAGCATACAGGGAGGAGGGGACACTGAAGCTTTCTTT.